Each of the 18 T cell receptor beta chains below was sequenced from the same sample in a study of T cell responses to AZD1222 COVID-19 vaccine. The data were produced by immunoSEQ multiplex PCR, yet TCRdb's version contains in-frame clones alone and is incomplete. The sample shows 90,000 to 120,000 clones, approximately 89% of them seen only once. Sequencing used peripheral blood, obtained on day 0 of AZD1222 vaccination. The receptors originated from an adult in good health.

The chain uses TRBV20-1 and TRBJ1-2, with D possibly being TRBD1 (5 bases). Germline V gene lookup returns CDR1 DFQATT and CDR2 SNEGSKA (reference sequence). This CDR3 spans 15 amino acids. Trimming took 3 bases from V and 2 from J, leaving 16 bases between them. The CDR3 DNA is TGCAGTGCTAGTGGCCATTCCTGGGGGAACTATGGCTACACCTTC. Translated, it gives CSASGHSWGNYGYTF.

This clone came up once. The rearrangement links TRBV6-5 to TRBJ1-2; D call uncertain. Germline CDR1 MNHEY, CDR2 SVGAGI. The CDR3 is 12 residues long. Trimming pared 6 bases from V and 7 bases from J, leaving 12 bases between. CDR3 nucleotide sequence: TGTGCCAGCAGCGCGGGCAGGAGTGGCTACACCTTC. The encoded protein is CASSAGRSGYTF.

J is TRBJ1-2 and V is TRBV20-1; no reliable D call. The CDR3 has 14 residues. Germline V gives CDR1 DFQATT, CDR2 SNEGSKA (reference sequence). V lost 3 bases to trimming and J lost 1 base, with 12 bases between them. CDR3 region: CSASWQASNYGYTF. Written as DNA, the CDR3 is TGCAGTGCTAGTTGGCAGGCTAGTAACTATGGCTACACCTTC.

The J gene is TRBJ2-7, the V gene TRBV11-1, with D uncertain. The CDR3 totals 15 residues. Germline values: CDR1 SGHAT, CDR2 FQDESV (reference sequence). V lost 4 bases, J lost 2 bases, and 15 bases lay in between. The DNA for the CDR3 is TGTGCCAGCAGCTCCCGGACCCGGCTTCCCTACGAGCAGTACTTC. Its protein product is CASSSRTRLPYEQYF.

The chain joins TRBV4-2 to TRBJ2-1, with 7 bases matching TRBD1. V was clipped by 1 base and J by 0 bases; unmatched bases: 6. Germline-derived CDR1 and CDR2 are LGHNA and YNFKEQ. CDR3 size: 17 residues. The CDR3: CASSQAGGSSSYNEQFF. DNA of the CDR3: TGTGCCAGCAGCCAAGCAGGGGGATCTAGCTCCTACAATGAGCAGTTCTTC.

The chain links TRBV27 to TRBJ1-1; tentatively, D is TRBD1 (6 bases). CDR1 is MNHEY and CDR2 is SMNVEV in the germline V gene (reference sequence). Trimming took off 6 bases at V and 9 bases at J, with 32 bases between the two ends. This CDR3 spans 18 amino acids. Written as DNA, the CDR3 is TGTGCCAGCAGGGGGTCGGGGGGCAGGAATTCGAAGGGTTTACAAGCTTTCTTT. It is translated as CASRGSGGRNSKGLQAFF.

This clone appeared a single time. The J gene is TRBJ1-5, the V gene TRBV6-5, with 8 bases that match TRBD1. The CDR3 extends over 15 amino acids. After removal of 2 bases from V and 1 base from J, the junction contained 1 base not matched to a gene. CDR1 and CDR2 from the germline V gene are MNHEY and SVGAGI. CDR3 bases: TGTGCCAGCAGTTACAACAGGGGGAGCAATCAGCCCCAGCATTTT. Its translation: CASSYNRGSNQPQHF.

The genes are TRBV10-2 and TRBJ2-7; D gene uncertain. Germline V gives CDR1 WSHSY, CDR2 SAAADI. There are 11 residues in the CDR3. Trimming pared 5 bases from V and 6 bases from J, leaving 8 bases between. This chain's CDR3 is CASSPQFEQYF. CDR3 bases: TGCGCCAGCAGTCCCCAATTCGAGCAGTACTTC.

This clone was detected once. The chain combines TRBV24-1 with TRBJ1-5; 9 bases are a match to TRBD1. V lost 4 bases and J lost 4; bases outside the gene matches: 4. The CDR3 loop spans 15 amino acids. Germline assignment: CDR1 KGHDR and CDR2 SFDVKD. The CDR3 region has the DNA TGTGCCACCAGTGACCAGACAGGGGGGAATCAGCCCCAGCATTTT. It codes for CATSDQTGGNQPQHF.

The chain has TRBV19 and TRBJ1-2; D unclear. The length of the CDR3 is 13 residues. CDR1 is LNHDA and CDR2 is SQIVND in the germline V gene (reference sequence). V lost 4 bases and J 4 bases, leaving 10 bases between the germline ends. In DNA form, the CDR3 reads TGTGCCAGTAGTACCCCGAACCCCTATGGCTACACCTTC. This gives the protein CASSTPNPYGYTF.

The chain is built from TRBV9 and TRBJ2-5; 8 bases agree with TRBD1. Per the germline V gene, CDR1 is SGDLS and CDR2 is YYNGEE. This CDR3 comprises 15 residues. Unmatched junction bases numbered 9, after V lost 4 bases and J lost 4 bases. The CDR3 nucleotides are TGTGCCAGCAGCACCCAAACAGGGGGTCGAGAGACCCAGTACTTC. This sequence encodes CASSTQTGGRETQYF.

This clone occurred a few times. This chain links TRBV7-2 with TRBJ2-7, with TRBD2 matching over 10 bases. The V segment lost 7 bases and the J segment 1 base; nucleotides outside the gene matches: 7. The germline gives CDR1 SGHTA, CDR2 FQGNSA. The CDR3 is made up of 15 amino acids. The CDR3 sequence: CASIELAGASYEQYF. The CDR3 DNA follows: TGTGCCAGCATCGAGCTAGCGGGGGCGTCCTACGAGCAGTACTTC.

This rearrangement joins TRBV18 to TRBJ1-3; 8 nucleotides agree with TRBD1. CDR3 length: 18 amino acids. Germline trimming cut 2 bases from V and 4 bases from J; bases unmatched to any gene: 13. The germline CDR1 and CDR2 sequences are KGHSH and LQKENI. The CDR3 coding sequence is TGTGCCAGCTCACCAACAACGACAAACAGGGGGAGAGGAAACACCATATATTTT. Protein product: CASSPTTTNRGRGNTIYF.

The chain couples TRBV25-1 to TRBJ1-4; possibly TRBD1 for D (5 bases). The length of the CDR3 is 17 residues. Germline loops: CDR1 MGHDK, CDR2 SYGVNS. The germline V and J ends were trimmed by 4 bases and 0 bases, with 15 bases remaining between them. CDR3 amino acids: CASSVGGREATNEKLFF. DNA of the CDR3: TGTGCCAGCAGTGTAGGAGGCAGGGAAGCAACTAATGAAAAACTGTTTTTT.

In its sample, this clone was seen once. J is TRBJ2-1 and V is TRBV28, with D perhaps given as TRBD1 or TRBD2 (5 bases each). The germline CDR1 and CDR2 sequences are MDHEN and SYDVKM. The ends were cut back, 4 bases at V and 6 bases at J, with 10 bases in the middle. This CDR3 region has 13 residues. The CDR3 loop reads CASSSPGPNEQFF. The CDR3 DNA reads as TGTGCCAGCAGTTCCCCGGGGCCCAATGAGCAGTTCTTC.

This clone was detected only once. The V call is TRBV12-3 or TRBV12-4, the J call TRBJ2-7; D not resolved. The CDR3 contains 12 residues. V lost 5 bases, J lost 6 bases, and 11 bases lay in between. This chain's CDR3 is CASSPPWSEQYF. CDR3 sequence (DNA): TGTGCCAGCAGTCCCCCTTGGAGCGAGCAGTACTTC.

The V gene is TRBV4-3, the J gene TRBJ1-2; 9 bases are shared with TRBD1. Germline CDR1 LGHNA, CDR2 YSLEER. The V segment lost 2 bases and the J segment 4 bases; nucleotides outside the gene matches: 8. This CDR3 is 16 amino acids long. CDR3 loop: CASSQPGTGNVYGYTF. The CDR3 region has the DNA TGCGCCAGCAGCCAACCCGGGACAGGGAACGTCTATGGCTACACCTTC.

The J gene is TRBJ2-3, the V gene TRBV6-2 or TRBV6-3; no clear D. The V gene lost 0 bases and the J gene lost 0 bases, with 4 bases spanning the gap. The CDR3 is made up of 14 amino acids. CDR1 and CDR2 from the germline V gene are MNHEY and SVGEGT. CDR3 coding DNA: TGTGCCAGCAGTTACTCTTCTAGCACAGATACGCAGTATTTT. Amino acids: CASSYSSSTDTQYF.